Below are 20 T cell receptor beta chains sequenced from a single sample in a study of CD8 T cells in Susac syndrome (dated by TCRdb to the late 2010s). Library preparation used the immunoSEQ multiplex PCR assay. RNA was extracted using the RNeasy kit, and roughly 0.5 to 1 microgram was reverse transcribed with random hexamers. TCRdb redid the processing of the public reads, applying fastp at Q25 and MiXCR, and retained in-frame beta chains. One record per CDR3 amino acid sequence lists the most common genes and DNA. The sample table records 95,000 to 150,000 distinct CDR3 sequences; nearly 96% of these occur just once. Together, the top ten hold roughly 0.14% of the sample. The sample comprised CD4+ T cells from PBMCs. These receptors came from a human donor with Susac syndrome.

Only one count was recorded for this clonotype. The J gene is TRBJ2-6, the V gene TRBV28; D remains unclear. Germline assignment: CDR1 MDHEN and CDR2 SYDVKM. Trimming removed 5 bases at V and 2 bases at J, with 10 bases between. CDR3 size: 15 residues. CDR3 sequence (DNA): TGTGCCAGCAGTCCCATTCGGGCTGGGGCCAACGTCCTGACTTTC. Its translation: CASSPIRAGANVLTF.

The rearrangement joins TRBV9 to TRBJ1-2, with TRBD1 identical over 7 bases. The CDR3 runs 14 residues. With 4 bases clipped from V and 5 bases from J, the junction kept 8 bases outside the gene matches. Looked up from germline, CDR1 is SGDLS and CDR2 is YYNGEE. CDR3 sequence (DNA): TGTGCCAGCAGCCTCGGGCAGGGGGAATATGGCTACACCTTC. Residues: CASSLGQGEYGYTF.

This chain uses TRBV29-1 with TRBJ2-7, with a possible D match to TRBD2 (6 bases). The CDR3 covers 13 residues. Germline CDR1 reads SQVTM; CDR2 reads ANQGSEA. V was cut by 4 bases and J by 2 bases, with 12 bases left in between. CDR3 nucleotides: TGCAGCGTTGCAGACGGGAGTCCCTACGAGCAGTACTTC. It is translated as CSVADGSPYEQYF.

The chain is built from TRBV5-4 and TRBJ1-2; D is ambiguous. Germline V gene data show CDR1 as SGHNT and CDR2 as YYREEE (reference sequence). Trimming cost V 4 bases and J 10 bases, with 14 bases left between them. This CDR3 is 12 amino acids long. CDR3 sequence: CASSPPSRTYTF. CDR3 DNA sequence: TGTGCCAGCAGCCCGCCGAGCAGGACCTACACCTTC.

CDR3 in DNA: TGTGCCAGCAGCAGGGAAGGGAGGACTGAAGCTTTCTTT. This encodes CASSREGRTEAFF. The chain uses TRBV12-3 or TRBV12-4 and TRBJ1-1, with D maybe TRBD1 (5 bases). The V gene lost 6 bases and the J gene lost 5 bases, with 13 bases spanning the gap. The CDR3 spans 13 residues.

The chain links TRBV29-1 to TRBJ1-2; 7 positions match TRBD1. The germline V gene encodes CDR1 SQVTM and CDR2 ANQGSEA. After removal of 7 bases from V and 6 bases from J, the junction contained 17 bases not matched to a gene. CDR3 length equals 15 residues. CDR3 sequence: CSAIRDSDFRNGYTF. The CDR3, as DNA: TGCAGCGCTATCCGGGACAGCGATTTTCGGAATGGCTACACCTTC. The complete variable domain, with remaining parts taken from reference TRBV29-1 and TRBJ1-2, reads SAVISQKPSRDICQRGTSLTIQCQVDSQVTMMFWYRQQPGQSLTLIATANQGSEATYESGFVIDKFPISRPNLTFSTLTVSNMSPEDSSIYLCSAIRDSDFRNGYTFGSGTRLTVV.

The V and J genes are TRBV12-3 or TRBV12-4 and TRBJ2-6; possible D gene TRBD1, 6 bases. V was shortened by 5 bases and J by 0 bases, with 14 bases between the two germline ends. This CDR3 has 17 residues. The CDR3 loop reads CASSPTGTSSGANVLTF. Here the CDR3 DNA reads TGTGCCAGCAGTCCGACAGGTACTAGCTCTGGGGCCAACGTCCTGACTTTC.

The chain combines TRBV18 with TRBJ2-1; no reliable D call. The ends were cut back, 3 bases at V and 0 bases at J, with 6 bases in the middle. CDR3 size: 14 residues. Germline V lookup: CDR1 KGHSH, CDR2 LQKENI. In DNA form, the CDR3 reads TGTGCCAGCTCACCTTACACCTCCTACAATGAGCAGTTCTTC. This sequence encodes CASSPYTSYNEQFF. Full variable domain (outside the CDR3, taken from reference TRBV18 and TRBJ2-1): NAGVMQNPRHLVRRRGQEARLRCSPMKGHSHVYWYRQLPEEGLKFMVYLQKENIIDESGMPKERFSAEFPKEGPSILRIQQVVRGDSAAYFCASSPYTSYNEQFFGPGTRLTVL.

The rearrangement uses TRBV29-1 and TRBJ1-5; the D gene is possibly TRBD1 (5 bases). Germline V gene data show CDR1 as SQVTM and CDR2 as ANQGSEA. V was pared by 4 bases and J by 5 bases, with 9 bases between. The length of the CDR3 is 12 residues. CDR3 DNA sequence: TGCAGCGTTGGGGGGGGTGATCAGCCCCAGCATTTT. Protein: CSVGGGDQPQHF.

CDR3 bases: TGCAGTGCTATACGCGACAGTACCGTCAATGGCTACACCTTC. This sequence encodes CSAIRDSTVNGYTF. The chain uses TRBV20-1 and TRBJ1-2, with a possible D match to TRBD1 (5 bases). The germline V gene encodes CDR1 DFQATT and CDR2 SNEGSKA (reference sequence). Trimming removed 4 bases from V and 6 bases from J, with 18 bases in between. This CDR3 has 14 residues.

The chain uses TRBV7-2 and TRBJ2-2, with 10 bases that match TRBD2. Per the germline V gene, CDR1 is SGHTA and CDR2 is FQGNSA. The CDR3 loop spans 16 amino acids. The V and J ends lost 1 base and 6 bases, in that order; junction bases with no gene match: 5. CDR3 sequence reads: CASSLEASGSSGELFF. Here the CDR3 DNA reads TGTGCCAGCAGCTTAGAAGCTAGCGGGAGTTCCGGGGAGCTGTTTTTT.

The chain recombines TRBV27 with TRBJ1-2; TRBD1 agrees at 8 bases. J was trimmed by 4 bases and V by 6 bases; bases with no gene match: 4. CDR1 and CDR2 from the germline V gene are MNHEY and SMNVEV (reference sequence). This CDR3 is built from 13 residues. CDR3 sequence (DNA): TGTGCCAGCAGGCGGACAGGGCGCTATGGCTACACCTTC. It specifies CASRRTGRYGYTF.

The gene calls are TRBV4-2 and TRBJ1-1; D possibly corresponds to TRBD1 (5 bases). Germline V gene data show CDR1 as LGHNA and CDR2 as YNFKEQ. Trimming left V 1 base short and J 3 bases short, with 9 bases between. The CDR3 has 14 residues. As DNA, the CDR3 is TGTGCCAGCAGCCAAGGGGGGTTGGACACTGAAGCTTTCTTT. It encodes CASSQGGLDTEAFF.

The rearrangement joins TRBV29-1 to TRBJ2-1; a weak D match, TRBD2 (5 bases). The V gene's germline CDR1 is SQVTM and CDR2 ANQGSEA. V was cut by 1 base and J by 4 bases, with 5 bases left in between. The CDR3 is made up of 12 amino acids. CDR3 loop: CSVEAGYNEQFF. CDR3 in DNA: TGCAGCGTTGAAGCGGGGTACAATGAGCAGTTCTTC.

The chain joins TRBV28 to TRBJ2-5; the D gene could be TRBD1 or TRBD2 (5 bases each). CDR1 is MDHEN, CDR2 SYDVKM, per germline. This CDR3 has 13 residues. Between the trimmed V and J ends, which lost 4 bases and 2 bases, there was a span of 8 bases. CDR3 amino acids: CASSWGNQETQYF. The CDR3 nucleotides read TGTGCCAGCAGTTGGGGGAATCAAGAGACCCAGTACTTC.

The chain has TRBV18 and TRBJ2-7, with 14 nucleotides matching TRBD2. Germline trimming cut 6 bases from V and 1 base from J; bases unmatched to any gene: 2. Looked up from germline, CDR1 is KGHSH and CDR2 is LQKENI. The CDR3 has 15 amino acids. For the CDR3, the DNA is TGTGCCAGCTCCCGGACTAGCGGGGGGTCCTACGAGCAGTACTTC. Residues: CASSRTSGGSYEQYF.

This sequence joins TRBV6-5 and TRBJ2-2; 7 bases are a match to TRBD1. Per the germline V gene, CDR1 is MNHEY and CDR2 is SVGAGI. V was pared by 5 bases and J by 4 bases, with 4 bases of the junction left unmatched. The CDR3 sequence is 14 residues long. This chain's CDR3 is CASSTTGSTGELFF. The CDR3 DNA reads TGTGCCAGCAGTACGACAGGGAGCACCGGGGAGCTGTTTTTT.

The chain links TRBV24-1 to TRBJ2-1; D is unresolved. Germline V gene lookup returns CDR1 KGHDR and CDR2 SFDVKD. The CDR3 has 12 amino acids. Trimming stripped 9 bases from V and 0 bases from J, with 5 bases between. CDR3 in DNA: TGTGCCACCCAGGACTCCTACAATGAGCAGTTCTTC. It codes for CATQDSYNEQFF.

The chain has TRBV12-3 or TRBV12-4 and TRBJ2-7; possible D gene TRBD1, 5 bases. Trimming cost V 1 base and J 3 bases, with 7 bases left between them. The CDR3 length is 13 residues. CDR3 region: CASSLVQGYEQYF. DNA of the CDR3: TGTGCCAGCAGTTTAGTGCAGGGCTACGAGCAGTACTTC.

This chain links TRBV6-5 with TRBJ2-7, with 7 bases lining up with TRBD1. The CDR3 length is 15 residues. J gave up 0 bases and V 7 bases, and 9 bases lay outside the gene matches. Germline V lookup: CDR1 MNHEY, CDR2 SVGAGI. This CDR3 is CASKRGQLNSYEQYF. In DNA form, the CDR3 reads TGTGCCAGCAAACGGGGACAGTTAAACTCCTACGAGCAGTACTTC.